These 22 T cell receptor beta chains share one sample of origin, sequenced in a study of a mutant IDH1 vaccine in newly diagnosed glioma. As for time point: baseline, week 1 (first vaccination visit). Described treatment: pre-vaccination baseline after standard-of-care therapy. Profiled with immunoSEQ multiplex PCR; TCRdb holds only in-frame clones, not every one. Of 50,000 or so clones detected, just over 85% appear once; the ten largest clones hold over 2%. The sample here was PBMCs, taken from a glioma patient treated with radiotherapy, temozolomide or both. The source of these receptors is a man aged 40-49 years with glioma.

The J gene is TRBJ1-5, the V gene TRBV19, with D perhaps TRBD1 (5 bases). Germline CDR1 and CDR2: LNHDA and SQIVND (reference sequence). V was pared by 6 bases and J by 2 bases, with 8 bases between. This CDR3 comprises 13 residues. CDR3 nucleotide sequence: TGTGCCAGTAGCGACAGCCGCAATCAGCCCCAGCATTTT. This codes for CASSDSRNQPQHF.

V and J are TRBV7-3 and TRBJ1-2; no definite D call. The germline V gene encodes CDR1 SGHTA and CDR2 FQGTGA. Deletions cut 2 bases from V and 4 bases from J, with 26 bases between. CDR3 length: 19 residues. The DNA for the CDR3 is TGTGCCAGCAGCTTACCCTTAACACATCAAACCCGGCGGTGCTATGGCTACACCTTC. Its protein is CASSLPLTHQTRRCYGYTF.

This clone has only one observation. This chain joins TRBV6-6 and TRBJ2-7; possibly TRBD1 for D (6 bases). The germline V gene has CDR1 MNHNY and CDR2 SVGAGI (reference sequence). The V end was cut by 6 bases, the J end by 1 base, with 13 bases between. CDR3 size: 14 residues. This CDR3 reads CASRDRQVSYEQYF. The CDR3 region has the DNA TGTGCCAGCAGAGACCGACAGGTGTCCTACGAGCAGTACTTC.

The J gene is TRBJ2-2, the V gene TRBV28; D possibly corresponds to TRBD1 (5 bases). Trimming took off 8 bases at V and 5 bases at J, with 15 bases between the two ends. The germline gives CDR1 MDHEN, CDR2 SYDVKM. The CDR3 length is 14 residues. The CDR3, as DNA: TGTGCCAGCCTCGTTGACAGTTCAACCGGGGAGCTGTTTTTT. Translation gives CASLVDSSTGELFF.

This chain joins TRBV29-1 and TRBJ2-7; D is uncertain. The CDR3 contains 13 residues. Looked up from germline, CDR1 is SQVTM and CDR2 is ANQGSEA. V lost 0 bases to trimming and J lost 5 bases, with 11 bases between them. CDR3 DNA: TGCAGCGTTGAAGACCTGGACCAAAACGAGCAGTACTTC. Translation: CSVEDLDQNEQYF.

This chain links TRBV27 with TRBJ2-1; TRBD2 matches at 15 bases. Germline CDR1 and CDR2: MNHEY and SMNVEV (reference sequence). The CDR3 spans 17 residues. The V segment lost 6 bases and the J segment 4 bases; nucleotides outside the gene matches: 7. CDR3 sequence reads: CASSPPGTSGRYNEQFF. The CDR3, as DNA: TGTGCCAGCAGCCCCCCCGGGACTAGCGGGAGGTACAATGAGCAGTTCTTC.

The rearrangement links TRBV9 to TRBJ2-1; D gene unclear. Trimming removed 1 base at V and 7 bases at J, with 6 bases between. Germline V lookup: CDR1 SGDLS, CDR2 YYNGEE. This CDR3 has 12 residues. This chain's CDR3 is CASSVSRNEQFF. The DNA for the CDR3 is TGTGCCAGCAGCGTATCGAGGAATGAGCAGTTCTTC.

This chain connects TRBV2 to TRBJ1-2; D is undetermined. The germline V and J ends were trimmed by 1 base and 0 bases, with 6 bases remaining between them. CDR3 length: 14 residues. The germline CDR1 and CDR2 sequences are SNHLY and FYNNEI. This CDR3 reads CASSEGGPNYGYTF. Written as DNA, the CDR3 is TGTGCCAGCAGTGAAGGTGGTCCTAACTATGGCTACACCTTC.

The rearrangement uses TRBV7-3 and TRBJ2-2, with D unresolved. The V end lost 5 bases, the J end lost 3 bases, and 4 bases lay between the germline ends. CDR3 size: 12 residues. Germline V CDR1 and CDR2: SGHTA, FQGTGA. The CDR3 DNA reads as TGTGCCAGCAGCCGACACACCGGGGAGCTGTTTTTT. Residues: CASSRHTGELFF.

The rearrangement uses TRBV6-6 and TRBJ2-1; 7 nucleotides agree with TRBD2. The V gene's germline CDR1 is MNHNY and CDR2 SVGAGI (reference sequence). The ends lost 5 bases at V and 5 bases at J; junction bases unmatched: 9. This CDR3 is 15 amino acids long. The CDR3 is CASSRGGGRNNEQFF. The CDR3 bases are TGTGCCAGCAGTCGCGGGGGAGGCCGAAACAATGAGCAGTTCTTC.

This chain links TRBV5-5 with TRBJ2-7, with unresolved D. This CDR3 has 15 amino acids. Per germline, CDR1 SGHKS and CDR2 YYEKEE (reference sequence). V was shortened by 0 bases and J by 2 bases, with 12 bases between the two germline ends. This chain's CDR3 is CASSLAAVFTYEQYF. DNA for the CDR3: TGTGCCAGCAGCTTGGCCGCTGTGTTTACCTACGAGCAGTACTTC.

The gene calls are TRBV27 and TRBJ2-7, with D tentatively TRBD1 (7 bases). Germline-derived CDR1 and CDR2 are MNHEY and SMNVEV (reference sequence). Trimming shortened V by 6 bases and J by 3 bases, and 12 bases separated the two germline ends. CDR3 length: 13 residues. The CDR3 nucleotides are TGTGCCAGCAGACGTCAGGGGGGCTACGAGCAGTACTTC. It translates to CASRRQGGYEQYF.

The rearrangement uses TRBV29-1 and TRBJ2-1; tentative D call: TRBD1 (6 bases). The CDR3 spans 14 residues. Trimming cost V 4 bases and J 7 bases, with 17 bases left between them. Germline CDR1 SQVTM, CDR2 ANQGSEA. The DNA for the CDR3 is TGCAGCGTTGGCAGGGGTTTGGCCGGGAATGAGCAGTTCTTC. This sequence encodes CSVGRGLAGNEQFF.

The chain is built from TRBV6-5 and TRBJ1-2; TRBD1 aligns across 7 bases. V trimming: 5 bases; J trimming: 7 bases; junction bases outside the gene matches: 4. The CDR3 length is 12 residues. Germline V gene lookup returns CDR1 MNHEY and CDR2 SVGAGI. In nucleotides, the CDR3 is TGTGCCAGCAGTCGGCAGGGGGTTGGCTACACCTTC. Its translation is CASSRQGVGYTF.

This clone was seen a handful of times. The J gene is TRBJ1-1, the V gene TRBV9; D perhaps matches TRBD1 (5 bases). Germline loops: CDR1 SGDLS, CDR2 YYNGEE. V gave up 3 bases and J gave up 8 bases, with 8 bases separating them. The CDR3 is 11 residues long. The CDR3 DNA sequence: TGTGCCAGCAGCGATGGACACGAAGCTTTCTTT. This sequence encodes CASSDGHEAFF.

V gene TRBV6-6 combines with J gene TRBJ1-5; 9 nucleotides match TRBD1. The CDR3 is 16 amino acids. Germline V lookup: CDR1 MNHNY, CDR2 SVGAGI (reference sequence). J was trimmed by 6 bases and V by 5 bases; bases with no gene match: 11. The CDR3: CASSRPGQGSSQPQHF. The CDR3 region has the DNA TGTGCCAGCAGTAGACCCGGACAGGGGTCTTCTCAGCCCCAGCATTTT.

V and J are TRBV9 and TRBJ2-1, with TRBD2 identical over 8 bases. The CDR3 is 19 residues long. Germline CDR1 is SGDLS and CDR2 is YYNGEE. The V segment lost 0 bases and the J segment 1 base; nucleotides outside the gene matches: 12. The CDR3 bases are TGTGCCAGCAGCGTAGGGGCCAGCGGGAGAATTCCGTCCTACAATGAGCAGTTCTTC. This translates into CASSVGASGRIPSYNEQFF.

The gene calls are TRBV6-4 and TRBJ2-7; D is perhaps TRBD1 (7 bases). The CDR3 contains 15 residues. Germline values: CDR1 MRHNA, CDR2 SNTAGT. Deletions cut 4 bases from V and 3 bases from J, with 16 bases between. CDR3 in DNA: TGTGCCAGCAGTGTCCACAGGGGAGCGGGCTACGAGCAGTACTTC. It encodes CASSVHRGAGYEQYF.

A single count supports this clone. The chain has TRBV18 and TRBJ2-7; D remains ambiguous. The germline gives CDR1 KGHSH, CDR2 LQKENI. V lost 4 bases and J lost 5, with 6 bases in between. There are 11 residues in the CDR3. CDR3 residues: CASSQYDEQYF. In DNA, the CDR3 is TGTGCCAGCTCACAGTATGACGAGCAGTACTTC. Full variable domain (rest looked up from reference TRBV18 and TRBJ2-7): NAGVMQNPRHLVRRRGQEARLRCSPMKGHSHVYWYRQLPEEGLKFMVYLQKENIIDESGMPKERFSAEFPKEGPSILRIQQVVRGDSAAYFCASSQYDEQYFGPGTRLTVT.

The rearrangement joins TRBV6-5 to TRBJ2-7; D is ambiguous. Germline CDR1 is MNHEY and CDR2 is SVGAGI. CDR3 length: 12 residues. Between the trimmed V and J ends, which lost 6 bases and 1 base, there was a span of 7 bases. CDR3 DNA: TGTGCCAGCAGGGGCGAGTCCTACGAGCAGTACTTC. This gives the protein CASRGESYEQYF.

A few counts support this clone. The rearrangement joins TRBV5-1 to TRBJ2-7, with TRBD2 matching over 8 bases. From germline, CDR1 is SGHRS and CDR2 YFSETQ. Trimming at V came to 2 bases and at J to 6 bases, leaving 1 base not matched to a gene. The CDR3 sequence is 12 residues long. The CDR3 is CASSFLAGEQYF. CDR3 DNA: TGCGCCAGCAGCTTTCTAGCGGGCGAGCAGTACTTC.

This chain links TRBV18 with TRBJ1-2; possibly TRBD1 for D (6 bases). The germline V gene has CDR1 KGHSH and CDR2 LQKENI. Between the trimmed V and J ends, which lost 3 bases and 0 bases, there was a span of 11 bases. The CDR3 extends over 15 amino acids. This chain's CDR3 is CASSPTTGANYGYTF. CDR3 coding DNA: TGTGCCAGCTCACCGACGACAGGCGCTAACTATGGCTACACCTTC.